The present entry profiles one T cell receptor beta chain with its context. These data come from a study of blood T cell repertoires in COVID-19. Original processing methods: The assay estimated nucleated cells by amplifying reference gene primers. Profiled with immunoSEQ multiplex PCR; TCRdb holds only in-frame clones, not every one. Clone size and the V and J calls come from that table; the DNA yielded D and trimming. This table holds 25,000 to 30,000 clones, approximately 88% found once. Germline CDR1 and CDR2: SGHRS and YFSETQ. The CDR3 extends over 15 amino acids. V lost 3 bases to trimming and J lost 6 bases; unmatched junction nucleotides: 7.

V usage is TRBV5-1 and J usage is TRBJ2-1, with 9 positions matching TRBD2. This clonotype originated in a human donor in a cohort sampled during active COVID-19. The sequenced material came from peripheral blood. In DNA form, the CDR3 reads TGCGCCAGCAGCTACACTAGCGGGCTGGTCAATGAGCAGTTCTTC. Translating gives CASSYTSGLVNEQFF.